Sequencing of this T cell receptor (beta chain) was carried out in a study of T cells after yellow fever vaccination. Study details: SMART-Seq v4 Ultra Low Input prepared the low-cell-number fractions.

UMIs were added to TCR cDNA along with a universal primer site when it was made by 5'RACE template switching. TCRdb redid the calling of the 5' RACE reads with MiXCR, one entry per CDR3 protein. The data show hundreds of thousands of distinct CDR3 sequences, 9% to 15% seen once. Trimming took 6 bases from V and 3 from J; bases not matched to a gene: 8. Germline V gives CDR1 MNHEY, CDR2 SMNVEV (reference sequence). This CDR3 comprises 16 residues. Sequenced material: PBMCs, taken on the day of the yellow fever booster vaccination. The TCR comes from a man aged 25 to 45 who received the YFV17D yellow fever vaccine. The rearrangement joins TRBV27 to TRBJ2-5; 12 positions match TRBD2. This CDR3 is CASSGGRTSGEETQYF. The CDR3 DNA is TGTGCCAGCAGCGGCGGTCGGACTAGCGGGGAAGAGACCCAGTACTTC.